This T cell receptor (beta chain) came from a study of blood T cell repertoires in COVID-19 (TCRdb year 2020). Study-wide context: Samples from collaborators originated in the United States, Italy and Spain and spanned both the acute and convalescent phases of COVID-19. The repertoires were released in a freely available public database intended as a resource for research on the immune response to SARS-CoV-2. The sample metadata nearly always contained a de-identified subject ID, COVID-19 status, age in years and sex. Subjects who had been exposed to COVID-19, were actively infected with it, or had recovered from it provided the deeply sampled blood TCRbeta repertoires that made up the dataset. Samples came from the ongoing ImmuneRACE study (first 160 participants) plus 1,254 subjects from 6 global collaborators. Where available, HLA class I and class II types were taken from metadata supplied by the sample provider and were not determined by assay-based typing. The material from the prospective study consisted of cDNA or gDNA derived from T cells, B-cell-depleted T cells, or PBMCs. Results the study describes overall, beyond this receptor: The amount of clinical and demographic metadata varied by source and participant and was provided uncurated.

Remarks on this clone: Its antigen is currently not known. The record has no base qualities; no much larger clone is one base away.

Whole blood was collected in K2EDTA tubes by collaborating institutions according to the institutions' own protocols. For TCRbeta analysis, collaborators shipped samples in one of three forms: frozen whole blood, isolated PBMCs, or DNA extracted from either of those sample types. The CDR3 goes from the cysteine to the phenylalanine over 14 residues. The sequence is cut down to CDR3 DNA, 42 bases in frame from base 1. The germline V gene specifies SGHTA as CDR1 and FQGNSA as CDR2. V trim: 4 bases; J trim: 6 bases; unmatched bases: 8. The immunoSEQ Assay, a bias-controlled multiplex PCR, was used to amplify TCRbeta CDR3 regions from genomic DNA. The authors' analysis ran thus. The number of nucleated cells in each sample was estimated by amplification of reference gene primers within the assay. Sequence reads were collapsed and filtered to measure the absolute abundance of every unique TCRbeta CDR3 rearrangement. For each sample, productive Simpson clonality was calculated as the square root of Simpson's diversity index over productive rearrangements. The table was pulled from immuneACCESS by TCRdb, which kept in-frame rearrangements only. Such tables lose some clones; where checked, under half of the loss comes from unresolved V genes, and the rest has no known cause. That table supplies the V and J calls and clone size; D and trimming were determined from the DNA. Counted in this sample were approximately 85,000 clones; 75% to 90% of them appeared once. The top ten constitute 27% of the sample.

This receptor was taken from a man aged 50-59 years with active or convalescent COVID-19. The chain couples TRBV7-2 to TRBJ2-5, with 7 bases aligning to TRBD2. The sequenced sample was peripheral blood. The CDR3 has the sequence CASSSRGDGKTQYF. The DNA is as follows: TGTGCCAGCAGCTCCCGGGGGGATGGGAAGACCCAGTACTTC.